This is a list of T cell receptor beta chains from one sample in a study of CD8 T cells in Susac syndrome. Each CDR3 protein is one row after TCRdb ran MiXCR on the immunoSEQ multiplex PCR reads. This table has approximately 300,000 distinct CDR3 sequences, 85% appearing once. The sample consisted of CD8+ T cells from PBMCs. The receptors originated from a human donor with multiple sclerosis. CDR3s include the opening cysteine and the closing phenylalanine or tryptophan. The D gene is left open where the match is weak. Clone sizes are given selectively: once, few, many, or a class where the clone is expanded.

NA	once	TRBV27	TRBJ1-3	CATRGASGNTIYF	TGTGCCACTCGGGGGGCATCTGGAAACACCATATATTTT
NA	NA	TRBV7-9	TRBJ2-7	CASSFTARPYEQYF	TGTGCCAGCAGCTTTACCGCCAGGCCCTACGAGCAGTACTTC
NA	NA	TRBV27	TRBJ1-5	CASSFIDSNQPQHF	TGTGCCAGCAGTTTTATCGACAGCAATCAGCCCCAGCATTTT
NA	NA	TRBV19	TRBJ2-7	CASSIKGSDYEQYF	TGTGCCAGTAGTATTAAGGGAAGTGACTACGAGCAGTACTTC
TRBD1	once	TRBV6-6	TRBJ1-1	CASSYGTGGPFTEAFF	TGTGCCAGCAGTTACGGTACAGGGGGCCCCTTCACTGAAGCTTTCTTT
NA	NA	TRBV12-3/TRBV12-4	TRBJ1-1	CASSQTPGGEAFF	TGTGCCAGCAGCCAGACACCGGGCGGGGAAGCTTTCTTT
NA	NA	TRBV29-1	TRBJ1-2	CSVEPPGPAWIDGYTF	TGCAGCGTTGAGCCCCCGGGACCCGCGTGGATAGACGGCTACACCTTC
NA	NA	TRBV3-1	TRBJ2-4	CASSQDSLNQGIWAKNIQYF	TGTGCCAGCAGCCAAGATTCCCTCAATCAGGGGATCTGGGCCAAAAACATTCAGTACTTC
NA	NA	TRBV25-1	TRBJ1-2	CASSELHDYTF	TGTGCCAGCAGTGAACTCCACGACTACACCTTC
NA	NA	TRBV4-3	TRBJ2-2	CASSPPGAPTGELFF	TGCGCCAGCAGCCCCCCTGGTGCGCCTACCGGGGAGCTGTTTTTT
NA	NA	TRBV6-1	TRBJ2-1	CASSEAASILGNEQFF	TGTGCCAGCAGTGAAGCCGCCTCAATCTTGGGCAATGAGCAGTTCTTC
TRBD2	once	TRBV19	TRBJ2-1	CASTPVSGSNEQFF	TGTGCCAGTACCCCGGTTAGCGGGAGCAATGAGCAGTTCTTC
NA	NA	TRBV7-9	TRBJ2-5	CASHWGAGQETQYF	TGTGCCAGCCATTGGGGAGCCGGCCAAGAGACCCAGTACTTC
NA	NA	TRBV6-2/TRBV6-3	TRBJ2-7	CASSYSKWDGMQCYEQYF	TGTGCCAGCAGTTACTCGAAATGGGACGGAATGCAGTGCTACGAGCAGTACTTC
NA	NA	TRBV16	TRBJ2-5	CASSQESETQYF	TGTGCCAGCAGCCAAGAGTCCGAGACCCAGTACTTC
TRBD2	NA	TRBV7-9	TRBJ2-1	CASSPTSASYNEQFF	TGTGCCAGCAGCCCAACTAGCGCCTCCTACAATGAGCAGTTCTTC
NA	NA	TRBV5-5	TRBJ1-4	CASSFAGPEKLFF	TGTGCCAGCAGCTTCGCAGGGCCCGAAAAACTGTTTTTT
NA	NA	TRBV12-3/TRBV12-4	TRBJ2-1	CASSLGPWRLNEQFF	TGTGCCAGCAGCCTGGGTCCTTGGAGACTCAATGAGCAGTTCTTC
NA	many	TRBV5-8	TRBJ2-1	CASSLTSSYFNEQFF	TGTGCCAGCAGCTTAACTAGCTCGTATTTCAATGAGCAGTTCTTC
TRBD1	NA	TRBV19	TRBJ2-1	CASSTGTGRSYNEQFF	TGTGCCAGTAGTACGGGGACAGGGCGTTCCTACAATGAGCAGTTCTTC
NA	NA	TRBV30	TRBJ1-1	CAWSIGVGRNTEAFF	TGTGCCTGGAGTATCGGCGTGGGACGGAACACTGAAGCTTTCTTT
TRBD2	few	TRBV6-2/TRBV6-3	TRBJ2-7	CASSYGLAGGREQYF	TGTGCCAGCAGTTACGGACTAGCGGGAGGTAGGGAGCAGTACTTC
TRBD2	NA	TRBV27	TRBJ2-1	CASSKRSGVNEQFF	TGTGCCAGCAGTAAACGTAGCGGGGTCAATGAGCAGTTCTTC
NA	NA	TRBV19	TRBJ1-5	CASSGDGQANQPQHF	TGTGCCAGTAGTGGGGACGGCCAGGCGAATCAGCCCCAGCATTTT
NA	NA	TRBV4-1	TRBJ2-7	CASSQVRGKSREQYF	TGCGCCAGCAGCCAAGTTCGGGGTAAATCGCGTGAGCAGTACTTC
NA	NA	TRBV25-1	TRBJ2-1	CASSESRASYNEQFF	TGTGCCAGCAGTGAATCTCGGGCCTCCTACAATGAGCAGTTCTTC
NA	NA	TRBV7-9	TRBJ2-3	CASRPTAPVAGWSDTQYF	TGTGCCAGCAGACCGACAGCCCCAGTCGCGGGATGGTCAGATACGCAGTATTTT
NA	once	TRBV28	TRBJ2-1	CASRPSGDNEQFF	TGTGCCAGCAGACCATCAGGGGACAATGAGCAGTTCTTC
NA	NA	TRBV27	TRBJ2-7	CASSLGGARTEQYF	TGTGCCAGCAGTTTGGGGGGCGCGAGGACCGAGCAGTACTTC
NA	NA	TRBV9	TRBJ2-7	CASSVYGGAGEQYF	TGTGCCAGCAGCGTATACGGGGGCGCGGGTGAGCAGTACTTC
NA	NA	TRBV19	TRBJ2-1	CASEAGAYNEQFF	TGTGCCAGCGAGGCAGGGGCCTACAATGAGCAGTTCTTC
NA	NA	TRBV29-1	TRBJ2-7	CSVEDLEEGSGVYEQYF	TGCAGCGTTGAAGATCTCGAAGAGGGTTCGGGGGTTTACGAGCAGTACTTC
NA	NA	TRBV12-3/TRBV12-4	TRBJ2-3	CASSFWTGTDTQYF	TGTGCCAGCAGTTTTTGGACGGGCACAGATACGCAGTATTTT
TRBD2	once	TRBV9	TRBJ2-3	CASSVAAGVTDTQYF	TGTGCCAGCAGCGTAGCAGCGGGGGTCACAGATACGCAGTATTTT
NA	NA	TRBV20-1	TRBJ2-1	CSASYPSNERFF	TGCAGTGCTAGTTATCCTTCGAATGAGCGGTTCTTC
TRBD1	few	TRBV2	TRBJ1-1	CASSEWTGGNTEAFF	TGTGCCAGCAGTGAATGGACAGGCGGGAACACTGAAGCTTTCTTT
NA	NA	TRBV5-6	TRBJ2-7	CASSLEWKDSYEQYF	TGTGCCAGCAGCTTGGAGTGGAAGGACTCCTACGAGCAGTACTTC
NA	NA	TRBV7-9	TRBJ2-7	CASSLARWTRLDEQYF	TGTGCCAGCAGCTTAGCGCGGTGGACACGCCTTGACGAGCAGTACTTC
TRBD1	NA	TRBV28	TRBJ2-3	CASRGRDRGSTDTQYF	TGTGCCAGCAGGGGGAGGGACAGGGGGAGCACAGATACGCAGTATTTT
NA	once	TRBV6-2/TRBV6-3	TRBJ1-5	CASSQGSSNQPQHF	TGTGCCAGCAGTCAGGGATCTAGCAATCAGCCCCAGCATTTT
NA	NA	TRBV30	TRBJ1-1	CAWSVMDTEAFF	TGTGCCTGGAGTGTAATGGACACTGAAGCTTTCTTT
TRBD1	NA	TRBV15	TRBJ1-4	CATSRIPGQGAPDEKLFF	TGTGCCACCAGCAGGATTCCGGGACAGGGGGCGCCGGACGAAAAACTGTTTTTT
NA	NA	TRBV6-2/TRBV6-3	TRBJ1-1	CASSYYVGQANEAFF	TGTGCCAGCAGTTACTATGTGGGGCAGGCCAATGAAGCTTTCTTT
TRBD1	NA	TRBV28	TRBJ2-5	CASSLFVQGFGETQYF	TGTGCCAGCAGTTTATTTGTACAGGGGTTTGGGGAGACCCAGTACTTC
TRBD1	few	TRBV6-1	TRBJ1-5	CASSPFPDYLRQGKNQPQHF	TGTGCCAGCAGCCCATTCCCCGACTATTTGAGACAGGGCAAAAATCAGCCCCAGCATTTT
TRBD1	NA	TRBV6-5	TRBJ2-7	CASSYSSGRGLYEQYF	TGTGCCAGCAGTTACTCGAGCGGCAGGGGGCTCTACGAGCAGTACTTC
TRBD2	NA	TRBV4-3	TRBJ2-1	CASSQDREGLSEQFF	TGCGCCAGCAGCCAAGATAGGGAGGGGTTAAGTGAGCAGTTCTTC
NA	once	TRBV14	TRBJ1-4	CASSLNSVNEKLFF	TGTGCCAGCAGCCTGAACAGCGTTAATGAAAAACTGTTTTTT
NA	NA	TRBV12-5	TRBJ1-2	CASAPNVVVDYGYTF	TGTGCTAGTGCCCCGAACGTCGTTGTCGACTATGGCTACACCTTC